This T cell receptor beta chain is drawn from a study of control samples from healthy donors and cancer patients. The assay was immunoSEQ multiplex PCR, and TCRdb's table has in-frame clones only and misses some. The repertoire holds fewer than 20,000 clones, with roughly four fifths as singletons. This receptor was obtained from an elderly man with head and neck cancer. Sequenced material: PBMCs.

DNA for the CDR3: TGCGCCAGCAGCTTGCAGGGACAGTATGGGGATGAGCAGTTCTTC. The encoded protein is CASSLQGQYGDEQFF. This chain uses TRBV5-1 with TRBJ2-1, with 7 bases aligning to TRBD1. Germline CDR1 and CDR2: SGHRS and YFSETQ. The CDR3 loop spans 15 amino acids. After removal of 1 base from V and 8 bases from J, the junction contained 9 bases not matched to a gene.